This T cell receptor (beta chain) came from a study of CD4 and CD8 cells across lung adenocarcinoma regions. Trimming took 2 bases from V and 6 from J, leaving 14 bases between them. CDR3 length: 15 residues. In germline, CDR1 is WNHNN, CDR2 SYGVQD (reference sequence). TCRdb analysed the PCR reads with MiXCR anew, one entry per CDR3 protein. This repertoire shows tens of thousands of distinct CDR3 sequences, roughly 56% found once; its top ten account for about 25%. This clonotype was recorded many times. The TCR comes from a female donor with lung adenocarcinoma. The CD4 and CD8 labels of this study may be unreliable. Sequenced: CD8+ T cells from the center of a lung tumor. V usage is TRBV10-1 and J usage is TRBJ2-1; tentative D call: TRBD1 (6 bases). The CDR3 reads CASSEQGGTGNEQFF. CDR3 in DNA: TGCGCCAGCAGTGAGCAAGGGGGTACTGGCAATGAGCAGTTCTTC.